Below are 16 T cell receptor beta chains sequenced from a single sample in a study of blood T cell repertoires in COVID-19. Profiling relied on immunoSEQ multiplex PCR, and the TCRdb table lists in-frame clones only, not all of them. The table lists some 42,000 clones, around nine tenths of them singletons. The sequenced sample consisted of peripheral blood. The receptors originated from a human donor in a cohort sampled during active COVID-19.

A remark on this clone: The identical CDR3 is also encoded by other nucleotide sequences in the sample. The chain links TRBV5-1 to TRBJ2-1; maybe TRBD1 (6 bases). Germline loops: CDR1 SGHRS, CDR2 YFSETQ. The CDR3 is 14 residues long. V was trimmed by 0 bases and J by 4 bases, leaving 8 bases between them. The CDR3 DNA reads as TGCGCCAGCAGCTTGGGACAGGTGTACAATGAGCAGTTCTTC. It specifies CASSLGQVYNEQFF.

This clone was detected once. The V and J genes are TRBV27 and TRBJ2-1, with D unresolved. This CDR3 spans 13 amino acids. Trimming shortened V by 0 bases and J by 7 bases, and 7 bases separated the two germline ends. Germline V gene sequence: CDR1 MNHEY, CDR2 SMNVEV (reference sequence). Here the CDR3 reads CASSLSRQNEQFF. The CDR3 DNA reads as TGTGCCAGCAGTTTATCGAGGCAGAATGAGCAGTTCTTC.

The rearrangement uses TRBV19 and TRBJ2-7; D gene ambiguous. The V gene's germline CDR1 is LNHDA and CDR2 SQIVND (reference sequence). V lost 1 base, J lost 3 bases, and 7 bases lay in between. This CDR3 has 13 residues. CDR3 amino acids: CASSIGPLYEQYF. In nucleotides, the CDR3 is TGTGCCAGTAGTATAGGTCCCCTCTACGAGCAGTACTTC.

The chain combines TRBV5-1 with TRBJ2-7; D remains unclear. With 2 bases removed from V and 0 bases from J, the gap between germline ends came to 6 bases. The CDR3 has 13 amino acids. CDR1 is SGHRS and CDR2 is YFSETQ in the germline V gene. CDR3 DNA: TGCGCCAGCAGCTTCTTTGTCTCCTACGAGCAGTACTTC. It encodes CASSFFVSYEQYF.

The genes are TRBV4-2 and TRBJ1-2; D perhaps matches TRBD1 (6 bases). Germline CDR1 is LGHNA and CDR2 is YNFKEQ. Trimming took off 2 bases at V and 6 bases at J, with 10 bases between the two ends. The length of the CDR3 is 13 residues. The CDR3 here is CASSQTGQDGYTF. For the CDR3, the DNA is TGTGCCAGCAGCCAAACAGGGCAAGATGGCTACACCTTC.

The chain combines TRBV15 with TRBJ2-2; 13 positions agree with TRBD2. Germline V lookup: CDR1 LNHNV, CDR2 YYDKDF (reference sequence). V lost 3 bases, J lost 0 bases, and 7 bases stayed unmatched. This CDR3 region has 19 residues. CDR3 sequence (DNA): TGTGCCACCAGCAGCCCGGGACTAGCGGGGCTGACGAACACCGGGGAGCTGTTTTTT. This translates into CATSSPGLAGLTNTGELFF.

The chain uses TRBV19 and TRBJ1-2; no clear D. CDR1 LNHDA and CDR2 SQIVND come from the germline V gene (reference sequence). There are 14 residues in the CDR3. V was pared by 4 bases and J by 8 bases, with 17 bases between. The CDR3 spells CASSTQTGMWGYTF. For the CDR3, the DNA is TGTGCCAGTAGTACCCAGACGGGGATGTGGGGCTACACCTTC.

The chain links TRBV5-4 to TRBJ2-7; TRBD1 agrees at 8 bases. From germline, CDR1 is SGHNT and CDR2 YYREEE (reference sequence). The CDR3 has 16 residues. J was trimmed by 3 bases and V by 1 base; bases with no gene match: 9. CDR3 sequence (DNA): TGTGCCAGCAGCTTGAACACAGGGGGGATTCTCTACGAGCAGTACTTC. Its protein is CASSLNTGGILYEQYF.

This clone was counted a single time. The gene calls are TRBV29-1 and TRBJ2-2; 12 bases line up with TRBD2. The CDR3 loop spans 15 amino acids. V was clipped by 0 bases and J by 4 bases; unmatched bases: 0. Looked up from germline, CDR1 is SQVTM and CDR2 is ANQGSEA. The CDR3 loop is CSVEEGLAGTGELFF. CDR3 DNA: TGCAGCGTTGAAGAGGGACTAGCGGGCACCGGGGAGCTGTTTTTT.

The rearrangement joins TRBV5-1 to TRBJ2-3; D remains ambiguous. Trimming pared 3 bases from V and 0 bases from J, leaving 11 bases between. The CDR3 is made up of 15 amino acids. Per the germline V gene, CDR1 is SGHRS and CDR2 is YFSETQ. The CDR3 nucleotides are TGCGCCAGCAGCTCGAACTGGGCTAGCACAGATACGCAGTATTTT. It translates to CASSSNWASTDTQYF. The full variable domain, with the rest looked up from reference TRBV5-1 and TRBJ2-3, is KAGVTQTPRYLIKTRGQQVTLSCSPISGHRSVSWYQQTPGQGLQFLFEYFSETQRNKGNFPGRFSGRQFSNSRSEMNVSTLELGDSALYLCASSSNWASTDTQYFGPGTRLTVL.

The chain uses TRBV6-5 and TRBJ2-1; 12 bases are a match to TRBD2. Germline V lookup: CDR1 MNHEY, CDR2 SVGAGI. V shed 5 bases and J 7 bases; nucleotides not matched to a gene: 6. This CDR3 has 15 amino acids. The CDR3 nucleotides are TGTGCCAGCAGTCCTCAGACTAGCGGGGGTAATGAGCAGTTCTTC. Translated: CASSPQTSGGNEQFF.

This clone has only a few counts. The identical CDR3 is also encoded by other nucleotide sequences in the sample. V is TRBV15 and J is TRBJ1-3; D not certain. This CDR3 has 16 amino acids. V was shortened by 0 bases and J by 2 bases, with 11 bases between the two germline ends. Per the germline V gene, CDR1 is LNHNV and CDR2 is YYDKDF (reference sequence). The CDR3 region is CATSRDRGLTGNTIYF. CDR3 nucleotide sequence: TGTGCCACCAGCAGAGATCGGGGATTAACTGGAAACACCATATATTTT.

This chain connects TRBV5-6 to TRBJ1-2; no clear D. V was trimmed by 7 bases and J by 2 bases, leaving 15 bases between them. The germline gives CDR1 SGHDT, CDR2 YYEEEE. The CDR3 spans 14 residues. The CDR3 DNA follows: TGTGCCAGCGTTCCTCTCGGGGAAAACTATGGCTACACCTTC. This sequence encodes CASVPLGENYGYTF.

This rearrangement joins TRBV3-1 (or the pseudogene TRBV3-2) to TRBJ2-7; weak D call: TRBD2 (6 bases). The V and J ends lost 1 base and 6 bases respectively, with 13 bases between them. The germline CDR1 and CDR2 sequences are LGHDT and YNNKEL (reference sequence). There are 14 residues in the CDR3. The CDR3 DNA sequence: TGTGCCAGCAGCCAAGGACTAGAAGGCCGCGAGCAGTACTTC. Translated, it gives CASSQGLEGREQYF.

CDR3 nucleotide sequence: TGTGCCAGCAGTTACTCGAGTTCACCGAACACTGAAGCTTTCTTT. Translated, it gives CASSYSSSPNTEAFF. This rearrangement joins TRBV6-2 or TRBV6-3 to TRBJ1-1; D not certain. Deletions cut 0 bases from V and 1 base from J, with 9 bases between. The CDR3 is made up of 15 amino acids. Germline CDR1 MNHEY, CDR2 SVGEGT.

The V and J genes are TRBV7-6 and TRBJ1-2, with a possible D match to TRBD1 (5 bases). The CDR3 consists of 14 residues. Trimming took 5 bases from V and 4 from J, leaving 14 bases between them. Germline values: CDR1 SGHVS, CDR2 FNYEAQ. In nucleotides, the CDR3 is TGTGCCAGCAGCGGAGGGGCAATTGCCTATGGCTACACCTTC. Protein: CASSGGAIAYGYTF.